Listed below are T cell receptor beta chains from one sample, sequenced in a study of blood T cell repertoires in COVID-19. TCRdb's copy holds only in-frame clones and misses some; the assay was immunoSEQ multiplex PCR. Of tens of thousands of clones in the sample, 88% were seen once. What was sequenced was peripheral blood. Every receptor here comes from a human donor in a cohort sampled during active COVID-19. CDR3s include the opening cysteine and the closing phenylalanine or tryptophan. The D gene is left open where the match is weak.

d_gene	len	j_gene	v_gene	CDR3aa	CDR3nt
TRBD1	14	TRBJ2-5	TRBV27	CASSTGQGWAAQYF	TGTGCCAGCAGTACCGGACAGGGATGGGCGGCCCAGTACTTC
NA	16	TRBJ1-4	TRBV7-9	CASKTNRGGTNEKLFF	TGTGCCAGCAAGACGAATCGCGGGGGAACTAATGAAAAACTGTTTTTT
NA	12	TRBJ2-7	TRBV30	CAWSPLGYEQYF	TGTGCCTGGAGTCCCCTAGGTTACGAGCAGTACTTC
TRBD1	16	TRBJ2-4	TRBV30	CAWSQRNRGVKNIQYF	TGTGCCTGGAGTCAAAGGAACAGGGGTGTCAAAAACATTCAGTACTTC
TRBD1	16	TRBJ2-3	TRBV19	CASSLDYGQGADTQYF	TGTGCCAGTAGTCTAGACTATGGACAGGGGGCAGATACGCAGTATTTT
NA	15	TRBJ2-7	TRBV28	CASSLSHGVYYEQYF	TGTGCCAGCAGTTTATCCCACGGGGTTTACTACGAGCAGTACTTC
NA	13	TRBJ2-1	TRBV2	CASSEGRFNEQFF	TGTGCCAGCAGTGAAGGCAGGTTTAATGAGCAGTTCTTC
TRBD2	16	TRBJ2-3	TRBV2	CASREGLAGLRDTQYF	TGTGCCAGCAGGGAGGGACTAGCGGGGCTTAGAGATACGCAGTATTTT
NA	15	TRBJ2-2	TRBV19	CASSIDVRNTGELFF	TGTGCCAGTAGTATAGATGTCAGAAACACCGGGGAGCTGTTTTTT
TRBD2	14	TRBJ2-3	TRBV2	CASSLGLVTDTQYF	TGTGCCAGCAGCTTAGGACTAGTCACAGATACGCAGTATTTT
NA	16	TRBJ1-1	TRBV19	CASSTLTVTRGTEAFF	TGTGCCAGTAGTACCTTGACAGTCACACGAGGTACTGAAGCTTTCTTT